One T cell receptor beta chain is described in this entry. The record originates from a study of blood T cell repertoires in COVID-19. For the study at large: Samples came from the United States, Italy and Spain, spanning acute and convalescent COVID-19. T cells, B-cell-depleted T cells, or PBMCs supplied cDNA or gDNA.

In the source study's methods: By means of reference gene primer amplification, nucleated cell counts were estimated. The protocol was immunoSEQ multiplex PCR, while the TCRdb copy is restricted to in-frame clones and leaves out a portion. Clone size and the V and J calls come from that table; the DNA yielded D and trimming. The sample has 200,000 to 250,000 clones; roughly 85% are singletons. Germline CDR1 reads SGHTS; CDR2 reads YDEGEE. Germline trimming cut 4 bases from V and 4 bases from J; bases unmatched to any gene: 5. The CDR3 loop spans 14 amino acids. The rearrangement joins TRBV5-8 to TRBJ2-5, with TRBD1 matching 9 bases. This receptor was identified in a woman in her forties or fifties who had been exposed to COVID-19. The specimen sequenced was PBMCs or T cells enriched from blood (not recorded which). The CDR3 nucleotides read TGTGCCAGCAGCCCCAGGACAGGGGTAGAGACCCAGTACTTC. Amino acids: CASSPRTGVETQYF.